These 13 T cell receptor beta chains were all obtained from the same sample, sequenced in a study of blood T cell repertoires in COVID-19. The method was immunoSEQ multiplex PCR; TCRdb's version includes in-frame clones alone and lacks a portion of them. The sample includes around 250,000 clones, more than 85% of them seen just once. Sequenced sample: peripheral blood. All receptors derive from a woman between 65 and 79 years old with active or convalescent COVID-19.

The V gene is TRBV7-6, the J gene TRBJ2-5; 9 bases are shared with TRBD1. Trimming took 5 bases from V and 2 from J; bases not matched to a gene: 6. The CDR3 runs to 15 residues. CDR1 and CDR2 from the germline V gene are SGHVS and FNYEAQ. CDR3 bases: TGTGCCAGCAGCACAGACAGGGGGACACAAGAGACCCAGTACTTC. Amino acids: CASSTDRGTQETQYF.

The genes are TRBV9 and TRBJ2-2, with 7 bases identical to TRBD1. Germline CDR1 is SGDLS and CDR2 is YYNGEE. V shed 10 bases and J 7 bases; nucleotides not matched to a gene: 13. The CDR3 sequence is 14 residues long. CDR3 nucleotides: TGTGCCTCCACGCCAGGGGGATTTTACGGGGAGCTGTTTTTT. It encodes CASTPGGFYGELFF.

The rearrangement links TRBV4-3 to TRBJ2-1; D unresolved. Germline V gives CDR1 LGHNA, CDR2 YSLEER. The germline V and J ends were trimmed by 0 bases and 8 bases, with 17 bases remaining between them. The CDR3 contains 16 residues. Here the CDR3 DNA reads TGCGCCAGCAGCCAAGATCCATACGTTGTGACTGATGAGCAGTTCTTC. Translating it yields CASSQDPYVVTDEQFF.

DNA of the CDR3: TGTGCCAGCAGCTTCACGGGTGGCAAGGCTTTCTTT. Protein: CASSFTGGKAFF. The chain couples TRBV11-2 to TRBJ1-1; D not resolved. V lost 3 bases to trimming and J lost 11 bases, with 13 bases between them. Germline V gene sequence: CDR1 SGHAT, CDR2 FQNNGV. CDR3 length: 12 residues.

The rearrangement joins TRBV21-1 to TRBJ1-2. TRBV21-1 is described as a pseudogene. The CDR3 extends over 16 amino acids. The CDR3 DNA reads as TGTGCCAGCAGCAAAGGGTACGGGGGGGTTAACTATGGCTACACCTTC. The encoded protein is CASSKGYGGVNYGYTF.

The chain combines TRBV4-1 with TRBJ1-1; tentatively, D is TRBD1 (6 bases). Germline assignment: CDR1 MGHRA and CDR2 YSYEKL. The CDR3 is 18 residues long. Trimming removed 0 bases at V and 1 base at J, with 18 bases between. The CDR3 is CASSQDRAGDVGNTEAFF. CDR3 in DNA: TGCGCCAGCAGCCAAGACCGGGCAGGGGACGTCGGGAACACTGAAGCTTTCTTT.

The chain joins TRBV6-2 or TRBV6-3 to TRBJ2-3, with D perhaps TRBD2 (7 bases). Germline lookup yields CDR1 MNHEY and CDR2 SVGEGT. CDR3 length: 19 residues. V was pared by 2 bases and J by 8 bases, with 29 bases between. The CDR3 here is CASSYDLERGAKGIGTQYF. Here the CDR3 DNA reads TGTGCCAGCAGTTACGACCTCGAACGGGGGGCAAAGGGAATCGGTACGCAGTATTTT.

The V gene is TRBV6-6, the J gene TRBJ1-2; TRBD1 is a possible D gene (5 bases). Trimming shortened V by 5 bases and J by 1 base, and 11 bases separated the two germline ends. This CDR3 has 14 amino acids. Germline CDR1 and CDR2: MNHNY and SVGAGI (reference sequence). The CDR3 nucleotides read TGTGCCAGCAGTGCATCAGGACATAACTATGGCTACACCTTC. Its translation: CASSASGHNYGYTF.

This clone was observed a few times. The chain joins TRBV10-1 to TRBJ2-7, with TRBD1 matching 11 bases. Germline V gives CDR1 WNHNN, CDR2 SYGVQD (reference sequence). CDR3 length equals 16 residues. V lost 3 bases, J lost 3 bases, and 7 bases stayed unmatched. As DNA, the CDR3 is TGCGCCAGCAGTGATCAACGGGACAGGGGGTTCTACGAGCAGTACTTC. It specifies CASSDQRDRGFYEQYF.

The genes are TRBV19 and TRBJ1-2; 9 bases map to TRBD1. The CDR3 has 15 residues. Germline V CDR1 and CDR2: LNHDA, SQIVND (reference sequence). V was pared by 10 bases and J by 5 bases, with 14 bases of the junction left unmatched. The DNA for the CDR3 is TGTGCCACTTTATCGACAGGGGGTATATTTTATGGCTACACCTTC. This gives the protein CATLSTGGIFYGYTF.

This rearrangement joins TRBV7-2 to TRBJ1-5, with no clear D. CDR1 and CDR2 from the germline V gene are SGHTA and FQGNSA. Trimming shortened V by 5 bases and J by 7 bases, and 15 bases separated the two germline ends. The CDR3 has 14 residues. The CDR3 loop reads CASSPTAQTQPQHF. CDR3 sequence (DNA): TGTGCCAGCAGCCCCACCGCACAGACGCAGCCCCAGCATTTT.

In this sample, this clone turned up once. The V call is TRBV19, the J call TRBJ2-2, with no clear D. Trimming cost V 2 bases and J 0 bases, with 7 bases left between them. Per germline, CDR1 LNHDA and CDR2 SQIVND (reference sequence). CDR3 size: 15 residues. CDR3 in amino acids: CASSILAANTGELFF. In nucleotides, the CDR3 is TGTGCCAGTAGTATATTGGCGGCGAACACCGGGGAGCTGTTTTTT.

J is TRBJ1-5 and V is TRBV7-2, with D perhaps TRBD1 (5 bases). The CDR3 runs to 15 residues. Trimming removed 2 bases at V and 9 bases at J, with 17 bases between. The germline V gene has CDR1 SGHTA and CDR2 FQGNSA. Here the CDR3 DNA reads TGTGCCAGCAGCTTACGAGGGACTGGAGGTCCGCCCCAGCATTTT. It yields the protein CASSLRGTGGPPQHF.